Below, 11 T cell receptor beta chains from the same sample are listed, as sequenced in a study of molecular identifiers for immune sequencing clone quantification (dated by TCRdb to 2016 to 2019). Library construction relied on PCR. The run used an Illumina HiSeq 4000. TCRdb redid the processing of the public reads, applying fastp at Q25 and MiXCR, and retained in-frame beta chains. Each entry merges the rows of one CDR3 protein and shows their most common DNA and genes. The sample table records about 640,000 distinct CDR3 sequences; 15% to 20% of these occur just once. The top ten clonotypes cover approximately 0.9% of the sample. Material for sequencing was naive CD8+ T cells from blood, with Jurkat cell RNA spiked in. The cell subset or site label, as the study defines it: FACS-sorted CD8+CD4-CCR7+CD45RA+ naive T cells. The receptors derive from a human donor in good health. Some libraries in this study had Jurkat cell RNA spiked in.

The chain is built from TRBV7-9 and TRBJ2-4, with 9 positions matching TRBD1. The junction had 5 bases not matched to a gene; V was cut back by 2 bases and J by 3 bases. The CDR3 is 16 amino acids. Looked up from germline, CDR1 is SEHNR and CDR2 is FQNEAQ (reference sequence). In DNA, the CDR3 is TGTGCCAGCAGCTTAACGACAGGGGGTGGCAAAAACATTCAGTACTTC. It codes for CASSLTTGGGKNIQYF. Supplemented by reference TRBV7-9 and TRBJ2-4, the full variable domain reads DTGVSQNPRHKITKRGQNVTFRCDPISEHNRLYWYRQTLGQGPEFLTYFQNEAQLEKSRLLSDRFSAERPKGSFSTLEIQRTEQGDSAMYLCASSLTTGGGKNIQYFGAGTRLSVL.

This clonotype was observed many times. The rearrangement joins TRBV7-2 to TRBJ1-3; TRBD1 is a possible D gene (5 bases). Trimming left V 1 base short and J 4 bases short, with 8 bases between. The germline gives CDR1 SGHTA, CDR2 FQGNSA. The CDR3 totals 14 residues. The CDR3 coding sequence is TGTGCCAGCAGCTTAGGGGGGGTAGGAAACACCATATATTTT. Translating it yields CASSLGGVGNTIYF.

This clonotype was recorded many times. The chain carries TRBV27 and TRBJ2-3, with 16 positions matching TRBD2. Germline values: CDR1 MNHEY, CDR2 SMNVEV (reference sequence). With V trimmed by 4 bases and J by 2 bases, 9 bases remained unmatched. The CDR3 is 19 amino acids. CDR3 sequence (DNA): TGTGCCAGCAGTTCCCCGGGACTAGCGGGGGGGCGTGACACAGATACGCAGTATTTT. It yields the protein CASSSPGLAGGRDTDTQYF.

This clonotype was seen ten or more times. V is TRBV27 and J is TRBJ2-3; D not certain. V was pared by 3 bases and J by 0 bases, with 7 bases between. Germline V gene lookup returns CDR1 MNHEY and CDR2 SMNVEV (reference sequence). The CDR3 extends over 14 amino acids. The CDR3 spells CASSFFPSTDTQYF. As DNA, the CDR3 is TGTGCCAGCAGTTTTTTCCCTAGCACAGATACGCAGTATTTT.

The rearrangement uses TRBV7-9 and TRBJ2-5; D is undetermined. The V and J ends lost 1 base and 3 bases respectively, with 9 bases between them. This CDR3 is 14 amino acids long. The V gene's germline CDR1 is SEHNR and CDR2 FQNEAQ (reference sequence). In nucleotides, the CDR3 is TGTGCCAGCAGCTTAGTGGTCATAGAAGAGACCCAGTACTTC. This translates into CASSLVVIEETQYF.

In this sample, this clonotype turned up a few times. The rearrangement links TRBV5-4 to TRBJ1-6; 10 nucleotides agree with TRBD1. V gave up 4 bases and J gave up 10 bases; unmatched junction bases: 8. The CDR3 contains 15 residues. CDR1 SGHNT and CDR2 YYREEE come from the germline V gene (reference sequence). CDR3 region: CASSLGQGFLSPLHF. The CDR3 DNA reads TGTGCCAGCAGCCTGGGACAGGGGTTCTTATCACCCCTCCACTTT.

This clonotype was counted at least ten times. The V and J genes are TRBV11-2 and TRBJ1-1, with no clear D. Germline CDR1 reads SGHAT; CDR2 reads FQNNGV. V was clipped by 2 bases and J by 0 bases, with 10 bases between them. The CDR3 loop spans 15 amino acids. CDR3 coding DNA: TGTGCCAGCAGCTTAATGACAATTATGAACACTGAAGCTTTCTTT. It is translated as CASSLMTIMNTEAFF.

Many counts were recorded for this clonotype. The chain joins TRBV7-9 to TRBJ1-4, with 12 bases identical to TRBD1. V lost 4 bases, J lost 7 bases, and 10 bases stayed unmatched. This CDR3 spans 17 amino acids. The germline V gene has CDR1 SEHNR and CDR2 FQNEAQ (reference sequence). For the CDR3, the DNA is TGTGCCAGCAGCTCCCGGGACAGGGGGCGCGACGCTGAAAAACTGTTTTTT. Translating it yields CASSSRDRGRDAEKLFF.

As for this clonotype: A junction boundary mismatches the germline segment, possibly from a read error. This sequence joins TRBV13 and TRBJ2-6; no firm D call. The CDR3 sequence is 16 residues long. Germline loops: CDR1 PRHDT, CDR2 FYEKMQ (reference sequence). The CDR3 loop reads CAGSHPTESGANVLTF. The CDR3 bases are TGTGCCGGCAGCCACCCTACAGAGTCTGGGGCCAACGTCCTGACTTTC. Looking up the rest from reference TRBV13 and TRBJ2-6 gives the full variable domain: AAGVIQSPRHLIKEKRETATLKCYPIPRHDTVYWYQQGPGQDPQFLISFYEKMQSDKGSIPDRFSAQQFSDYHSELNMSSLELGDSALYFCAGSHPTESGANVLTFGAGSRLTVL.

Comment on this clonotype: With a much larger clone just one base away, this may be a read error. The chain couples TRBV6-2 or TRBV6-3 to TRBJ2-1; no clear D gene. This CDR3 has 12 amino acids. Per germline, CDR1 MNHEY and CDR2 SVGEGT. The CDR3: CASSYPSTEQSF. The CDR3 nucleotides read TGTGCCAGCAGTTACCCCAGTACTGAGCAGTCCTTC.

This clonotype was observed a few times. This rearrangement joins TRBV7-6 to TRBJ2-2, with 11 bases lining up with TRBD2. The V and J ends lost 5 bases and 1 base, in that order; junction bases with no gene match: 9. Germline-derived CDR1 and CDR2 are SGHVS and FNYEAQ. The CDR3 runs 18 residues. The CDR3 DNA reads TGTGCCAGCAGCCGAGCCCCGCTAGCGGGAGGGAACACCGGGGAGCTGTTTTTT. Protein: CASSRAPLAGGNTGELFF.